This T cell receptor beta chain derives from a study of a mutant IDH1 vaccine in newly diagnosed glioma. Study-level background: Patients were started on vaccination 4-6 weeks after radiotherapy alone, or with temozolomide cycles. Prior therapy was radiotherapy, temozolomide, or both; most received both.

Documented time point: week 47, end of study. The study gave 300 ug of mutant IDH1 20-mer peptide per vaccine dose, with topical imiquimod. Using immunoSEQ multiplex PCR, the repertoire was profiled, and TCRdb retains in-frame clones only, with some absent. The top ten hold 15% to 20% of the sample, which has about 11,000 clones, about four fifths seen once. This clone is termed medium-sized (0.01 to 0.1%). Antigen unknown. Per germline, CDR1 LNHDA and CDR2 SQIVND (reference sequence). This CDR3 has 15 residues. Germline trimming cut 9 bases from V and 3 bases from J; bases unmatched to any gene: 8. This clonotype was sampled from a man aged 25-45 years with glioma. J is TRBJ2-2 and V is TRBV19; 9 positions match TRBD1. The source was PBMCs, collected from a glioma patient whose treatment included an IDH1 peptide vaccine. In DNA form, the CDR3 reads TGTGCCAGCAATCCCGGGACAGGGTACACCGGGGAGCTGTTTTTT. As protein: CASNPGTGYTGELFF.